One sample yielded the 12 T cell receptor beta chains listed below, sequenced in a study of cytomegalovirus exposure and HLA in healthy donors. Profiled with immunoSEQ multiplex PCR; TCRdb holds only in-frame clones, not every one. The sample yields fewer than 250,000 clones, approximately 88% seen once. Sample: PBMCs. Receptors originate from a woman aged 25 to 39 in good health and CMV-seropositive.

The rearrangement uses TRBV30 and TRBJ2-7; the D gene is possibly TRBD1 (5 bases). Germline CDR1 is GTSNPN and CDR2 is SVGIG (reference sequence). V lost 0 bases and J lost 6, with 18 bases in between. This CDR3 has 15 amino acids. CDR3 in DNA: TGTGCCTGGAGTGTACGGTCCCAGGGTCTCTCCGAGCAGTACTTC. Protein: CAWSVRSQGLSEQYF.

The chain couples TRBV28 to TRBJ2-7, with 9 bases lining up with TRBD1. Germline V lookup: CDR1 MDHEN, CDR2 SYDVKM. V dropped 3 bases and J dropped 3; count of bases not matched to a gene: 6. The CDR3 has 15 residues. CDR3 in amino acids: CASSFRDRVGYEQYF. CDR3 nucleotides: TGTGCCAGCAGTTTTCGGGACAGGGTCGGCTACGAGCAGTACTTC.

The chain uses TRBV10-3 and TRBJ2-1; no clear D gene. CDR3 length equals 11 residues. Germline CDR1 ENHRY, CDR2 SYGVKD. Trimming took 10 bases from V and 6 from J, leaving 10 bases between them. CDR3 nucleotide sequence: TGTGCCACCGCTGAGACCAATGAGCAGTTCTTC. Translating it yields CATAETNEQFF.

The V and J genes are TRBV6-5 and TRBJ1-5; possible D gene TRBD1, 5 bases. Germline CDR1 is MNHEY and CDR2 is SVGAGI. V was cut by 4 bases and J by 7 bases, with 17 bases left in between. The CDR3 totals 15 residues. CDR3: CASSSTTGQQQPQHF. DNA for the CDR3: TGTGCCAGCAGTTCCACGACCGGACAACAGCAGCCCCAGCATTTT.

The V call is TRBV6-1, the J call TRBJ2-7; tentatively, D is TRBD1 (5 bases). V shed 1 base and J shed 0 bases, with 10 bases lying between them. This CDR3 region has 15 residues. Germline CDR1 MNHNS, CDR2 SASEGT. CDR3 amino acids: CASSEGGDSSYEQYF. In nucleotides, the CDR3 is TGTGCCAGCAGTGAAGGGGGTGACAGCTCCTACGAGCAGTACTTC.

In this sample, this clone turned up once. The chain joins TRBV5-1 to TRBJ1-1; tentatively, D is TRBD1 (5 bases). The CDR3 consists of 13 residues. In germline, CDR1 is SGHRS, CDR2 YFSETQ. V was clipped by 2 bases and J by 8 bases, with 13 bases between them. CDR3 nucleotides: TGCGCCAGCAGCTTAGGGACGGAAAGAGAAGCTTTCTTT. It yields the protein CASSLGTEREAFF.

The V call is TRBV30, the J call TRBJ1-2; 10 bases align to TRBD1. The CDR3 sequence is 14 residues long. Germline values: CDR1 GTSNPN, CDR2 SVGIG (reference sequence). After removal of 1 base from V and 9 bases from J, the junction contained 8 bases not matched to a gene. CDR3 sequence (DNA): TGTGCCTGGAGTGGACCGGGACAGGGGCAGAGCTACACCTTC. Translated: CAWSGPGQGQSYTF.

V and J are TRBV30 and TRBJ2-7; 7 nucleotides line up with TRBD2. CDR1 and CDR2 (germline): GTSNPN, SVGIG (reference sequence). With 2 bases clipped from V and 5 bases from J, the junction kept 12 bases outside the gene matches. The CDR3 contains 15 residues. CDR3: CAWSTPAGEGDEQYF. CDR3 bases: TGTGCCTGGAGTACTCCGGCGGGAGAAGGGGACGAGCAGTACTTC.

CDR3 in amino acids: CASSSPGQGLMGNQPQHF. For the CDR3, the DNA is TGTGCCAGCAGTTCACCGGGACAGGGTTTGATGGGCAATCAGCCCCAGCATTTT. The chain combines TRBV27 with TRBJ1-5, with 9 bases that match TRBD1. This CDR3 spans 18 amino acids. The J segment lost 2 bases and the V segment lost 4 bases, leaving 12 bases of the junction unmatched. Looked up from germline, CDR1 is MNHEY and CDR2 is SMNVEV (reference sequence).

As for this clone: This specimen includes other DNA sequences encoding the same CDR3. The chain has TRBV9 and TRBJ2-3; weak D call: TRBD2 (5 bases). Germline V CDR1 and CDR2: SGDLS, YYNGEE. Trimming took off 1 base at V and 0 bases at J, with 9 bases between the two ends. The CDR3 is made up of 15 amino acids. The CDR3: CASSVSGSSTDTQYF. The CDR3 DNA reads TGTGCCAGCAGCGTAAGCGGTTCTAGCACAGATACGCAGTATTTT.

This clone was seen only a few times. J is TRBJ2-2 and V is TRBV6-5; maybe TRBD1 (6 bases). The V gene's germline CDR1 is MNHEY and CDR2 SVGAGI. The V and J ends lost 3 bases and 1 base respectively, with 9 bases between them. The CDR3 consists of 15 residues. CDR3 in DNA: TGTGCCAGCAGTTATAGACAGGAGAACACCGGGGAGCTGTTTTTT. Protein: CASSYRQENTGELFF.

CDR3 bases: TGTGCCAGTAGCCTCCGGGACAGGGCTTCCTACGAGCAGTACTTC. As protein: CASSLRDRASYEQYF. This chain connects TRBV19 to TRBJ2-7; 9 nucleotides line up with TRBD1. Germline values: CDR1 LNHDA, CDR2 SQIVND (reference sequence). J was trimmed by 1 base and V by 6 bases; bases with no gene match: 7. This CDR3 is built from 15 residues. Full variable domain (outside the CDR3, taken from reference TRBV19 and TRBJ2-7): DGGITQSPKYLFRKEGQNVTLSCEQNLNHDAMYWYRQDPGQGLRLIYYSQIVNDFQKGDIAEGYSVSREKKESFPLTVTSAQKNPTAFYLCASSLRDRASYEQYFGPGTRLTVT.